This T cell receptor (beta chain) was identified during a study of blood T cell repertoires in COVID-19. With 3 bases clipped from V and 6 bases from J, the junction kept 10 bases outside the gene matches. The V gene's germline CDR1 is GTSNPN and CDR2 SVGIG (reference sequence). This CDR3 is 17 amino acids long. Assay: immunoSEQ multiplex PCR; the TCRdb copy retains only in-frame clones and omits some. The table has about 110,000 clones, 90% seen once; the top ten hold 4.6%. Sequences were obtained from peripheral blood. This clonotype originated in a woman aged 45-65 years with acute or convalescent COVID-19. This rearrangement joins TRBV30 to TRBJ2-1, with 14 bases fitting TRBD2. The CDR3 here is CAWSGGLAGEWGNEQFF. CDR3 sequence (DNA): TGTGCCTGGAGCGGGGGACTAGCGGGAGAATGGGGCAATGAGCAGTTCTTC. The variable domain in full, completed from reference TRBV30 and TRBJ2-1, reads SQTIHQWPATLVQPVGSPLSLECTVEGTSNPNLYWYRQAAGRGLQLLFYSVGIGQISSEVPQNLSASRPQDRQFILSSKKLLLSDSGFYLCAWSGGLAGEWGNEQFFGPGTRLTVL.